The count of the clone carrying this T cell receptor (beta chain) is one. The target antigen is unknown. The entry originates in a study of OX40 agonist ivuxolimab in advanced cancers. Study in general: Aged roughly 23 to 85 with a mean of 60 years, they were almost 85% male.

Germline assignment: CDR1 MDHEN and CDR2 SYDVKM. The CDR3 loop spans 13 amino acids. Trimming removed 7 bases at V and 5 bases at J, with 14 bases between. Produced via immunoSEQ multiplex PCR; TCRdb's table is partial and in-frame only. The profile shows 55,000 to 70,000 clones, less than 90% of them singletons. Findings and caveats of the study: Compared with CD4+, CD8+ T cells on average had more expanded clones. With doses of 0.1 to 3.0 mg/kg, CD4+ and CD8+ blood T cells had undergone clonal expansion by week 6.

Sequenced here: CD4+ or CD8+ T cells sorted from blood, sampled in a trial of the OX40 agonist ivuxolimab. The chain uses TRBV28 and TRBJ2-5; TRBD2 might be the D (7 bases). The clonotype originates from an adult with an advanced solid tumor such as melanoma, head and neck, liver or kidney cancer. The CDR3 is CASTLGGRETQYF. Here the CDR3 DNA reads TGTGCCAGCACTCTCGGGGGGCGGGAGACCCAGTACTTC. Looking up the rest from reference TRBV28 and TRBJ2-5 gives the full variable domain: DVKVTQSSRYLVKRTGEKVFLECVQDMDHENMFWYRQDPGLGLRLIYFSYDVKMKEKGDIPEGYSVSREKKERFSLILESASTNQTSMYLCASTLGGRETQYFGPGTRLLVL.